This T cell receptor beta chain was identified during a study of T cell responses to AZD1222 COVID-19 vaccine. About the study: Analyses pooled second doses at about 4 or about 12 weeks. Study-level results: Every sample of the repertoires postdated the peak T cell response. Baseline seropositivity characterized only a handful of AZD1222 recipients. Dominant at 160-218 and 743-854, vaccine-associated CD4 TCRs also spanned spike.

V lost 6 bases, J lost 6 bases, and 14 bases lay in between. This CDR3 comprises 13 residues. Assay: immunoSEQ multiplex PCR; the TCRdb copy retains only in-frame clones and omits some. The sample includes 95,000 to 150,000 clones, about 90% of them seen just once. Concerning this clone itself: Its antigen is as yet unknown.

Here the sequenced sample was peripheral blood, taken on day 0 of AZD1222 vaccination. This sequence originates from an adult in good health. This chain links TRBV12-3 or TRBV12-4 with TRBJ1-1; no definite D call. The CDR3 here is CASSRLLEAEAFF. CDR3 DNA sequence: TGTGCCAGCAGCCGCCTGCTAGAAGCTGAAGCTTTCTTT.